This T cell receptor beta chain emerged from a study of CD8+ T cells in alopecia areata. Turning to the study itself: Tofacitinib was given for 6 to 18 months, then stopped for 6 months.

Concerning this clone itself: Its cognate antigen is unknown.

As part of sample collection, lesional scalp punch biopsies and peripheral blood were taken from alopecia areata patients. Study outcomes and limitations: Clonality in lesional scalp, especially alopecia totalis/universalis, exceeded that of normal scalp.

Extracted from the samples, RNA was reverse transcribed into cDNA to serve as the sequencing template. Some clones are missing from TCRdb's copy, which holds only in-frame ones; the method was immunoSEQ multiplex PCR. The sample lists 160,000 or so clones, 65% to 75% seen once, with 9.5% to 12% in the top ten. Germline V gives CDR1 SQVTM, CDR2 ANQGSEA. The CDR3 runs 13 residues. Deletions cut 4 bases from V and 5 bases from J, with 11 bases between. The sample in question was CD8+ T cells sorted from blood, obtained at week 0. The chain has TRBV29-1 and TRBJ2-2, with D possibly TRBD1 on 5 matching bases. The sequence was obtained from a human donor with alopecia areata. Written as DNA, the CDR3 is TGCAGCGTTGTGGGCAGGGTGACCGGGGAGCTGTTTTTT. Residues: CSVVGRVTGELFF.